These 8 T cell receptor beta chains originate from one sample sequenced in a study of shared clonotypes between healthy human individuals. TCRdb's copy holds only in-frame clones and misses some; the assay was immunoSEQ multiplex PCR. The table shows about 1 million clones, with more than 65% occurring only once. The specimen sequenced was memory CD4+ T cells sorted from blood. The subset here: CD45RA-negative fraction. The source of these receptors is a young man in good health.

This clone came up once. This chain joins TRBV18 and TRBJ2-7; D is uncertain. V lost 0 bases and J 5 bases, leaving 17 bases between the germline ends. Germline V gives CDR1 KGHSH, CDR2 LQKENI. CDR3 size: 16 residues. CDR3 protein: CASSPPLAGITNEQYF. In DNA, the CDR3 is TGTGCCAGCTCACCACCTTTAGCTGGGATCACGAACGAGCAGTACTTC.

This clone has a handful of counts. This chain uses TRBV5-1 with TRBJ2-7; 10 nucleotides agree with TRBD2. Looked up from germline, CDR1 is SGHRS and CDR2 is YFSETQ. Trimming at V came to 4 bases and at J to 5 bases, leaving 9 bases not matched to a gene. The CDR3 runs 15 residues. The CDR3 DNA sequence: TGCGCCAGCAGCCCATACACTAGCGGGGTGGACGAGCAGTACTTC. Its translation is CASSPYTSGVDEQYF.

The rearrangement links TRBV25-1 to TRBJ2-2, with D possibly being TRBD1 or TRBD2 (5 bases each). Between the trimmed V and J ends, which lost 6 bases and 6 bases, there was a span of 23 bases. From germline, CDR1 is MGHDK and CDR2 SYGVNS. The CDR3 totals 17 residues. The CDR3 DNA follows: TGTGCCAGCAGGGGGATGGGGGTAAGGGCGAGAGCCGGGGAGCTGTTTTTT. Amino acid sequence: CASRGMGVRARAGELFF.

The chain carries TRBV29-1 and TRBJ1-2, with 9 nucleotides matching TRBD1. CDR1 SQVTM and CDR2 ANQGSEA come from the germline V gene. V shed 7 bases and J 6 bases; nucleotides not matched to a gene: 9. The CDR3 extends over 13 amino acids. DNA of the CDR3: TGCAGCGGCACCAGACAGGGGGAGAATGGCTACACCTTC. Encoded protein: CSGTRQGENGYTF. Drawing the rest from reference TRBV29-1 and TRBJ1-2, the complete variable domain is SAVISQKPSRDICQRGTSLTIQCQVDSQVTMMFWYRQQPGQSLTLIATANQGSEATYESGFVIDKFPISRPNLTFSTLTVSNMSPEDSSIYLCSGTRQGENGYTFGSGTRLTVV.

The DNA for the CDR3 is TGCGCCAGCCGAACCGGGACAGGGAACTATGGCTACACCTTC. Residues: CASRTGTGNYGYTF. This chain uses TRBV5-1 with TRBJ1-2; the match to TRBD1 covers 9 bases. This CDR3 is 14 amino acids long. V lost 7 bases and J lost 2; bases outside the gene matches: 6. The V gene's germline CDR1 is SGHRS and CDR2 YFSETQ.

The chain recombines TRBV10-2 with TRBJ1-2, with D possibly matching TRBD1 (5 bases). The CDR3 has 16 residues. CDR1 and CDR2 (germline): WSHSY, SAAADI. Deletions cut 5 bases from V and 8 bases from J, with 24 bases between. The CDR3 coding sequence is TGCGCCAGCAGTAGGGAAGGGGCGGATGGATTGAAAGGCTACACCTTC. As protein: CASSREGADGLKGYTF.

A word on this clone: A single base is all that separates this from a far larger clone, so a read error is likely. CDR3 residues: CASIETGFWETQYF. CDR3 nucleotides: TGTGCCAGCATCGAAACAGGGTTTTGGGAGACCCAGTACTTC. This rearrangement joins TRBV5-6 to TRBJ2-5; TRBD1 might be the D (6 bases). The CDR3 runs 14 residues. The V end lost 6 bases, the J end lost 5 bases, and 17 bases lay between the germline ends. Germline CDR1 SGHDT, CDR2 YYEEEE.

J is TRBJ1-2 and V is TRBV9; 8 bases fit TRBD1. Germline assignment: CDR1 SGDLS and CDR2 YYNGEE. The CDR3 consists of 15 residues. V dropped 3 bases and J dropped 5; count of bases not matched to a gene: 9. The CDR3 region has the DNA TGTGCCAGCAGCGCCGGACAGGGAAAGTCATATGGCTACACCTTC. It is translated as CASSAGQGKSYGYTF.